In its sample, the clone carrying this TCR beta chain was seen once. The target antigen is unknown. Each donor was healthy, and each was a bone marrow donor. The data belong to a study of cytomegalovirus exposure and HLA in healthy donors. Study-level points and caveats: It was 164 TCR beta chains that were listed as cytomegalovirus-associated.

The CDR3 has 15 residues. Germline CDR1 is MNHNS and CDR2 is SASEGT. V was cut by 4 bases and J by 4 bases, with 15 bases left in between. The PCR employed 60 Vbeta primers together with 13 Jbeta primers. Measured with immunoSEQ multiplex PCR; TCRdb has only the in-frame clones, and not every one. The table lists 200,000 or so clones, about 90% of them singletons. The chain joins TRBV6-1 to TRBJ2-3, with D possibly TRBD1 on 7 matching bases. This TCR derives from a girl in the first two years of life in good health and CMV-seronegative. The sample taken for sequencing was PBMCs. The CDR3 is CASSGGTATADTQYF. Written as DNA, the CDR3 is TGTGCCAGCAGTGGCGGGACAGCAACTGCAGATACGCAGTATTTT.